These 5 T cell receptor beta chains came from one sample sequenced in a study of T cells in women clearing cervical HPV infection. This table comes from immunoSEQ multiplex PCR, and its TCRdb copy is limited to in-frame clones, with some not included. The sample yields around 19,000 clones, of which the top ten take up more than 6%. Input material: blood buffy coat. All receptors derive from a woman between 18 and 69 years old with a cervical HPV16 infection that either progressed to CIN3+ or cleared (not recorded which).

About this clone itself: The read comes to an end 3 residues before the CDR3 does, leaving the germline J gene to fill in the end. This sequence joins TRBV6-2 or TRBV6-3 and TRBJ2-3; D gene uncertain. This CDR3 region has 17 residues. The germline CDR1 and CDR2 sequences are MNHEY and SVGEGT. Here the CDR3 reads CASSHRPSTYSNQPQYF. The CDR3 DNA, read in part, is TGTGCCAGCAGCCACCGACCGTCAACCTATAGCAATCAGCCG.

A remark on this clone: From the germline J gene comes the end of the CDR3, since the read stops 3 residues before it. This chain joins TRBV6-2 or TRBV6-3 and TRBJ1-5, with D maybe TRBD1 (6 bases). The CDR3 runs 15 residues. Trimming took 0 bases from V and 7 from J, leaving 13 bases between them. Germline V gives CDR1 MNHEY, CDR2 SVGEGT. CDR3 residues: CASSYSLQGGQPQHF. CDR3 DNA (partial): TGTGCCAGCAGTTACTCGCTACAGGGTGGACAGCCC.

Comments on this clone: An end of the junction does not agree with germline; a read error may underlie this. The read ends 3 residues before the CDR3 terminus; that terminus is restored from the germline J gene. The gene calls are TRBV4-1 and TRBJ2-1, with TRBD2 matching 12 bases. The CDR3 extends over 17 amino acids. Germline V CDR1 and CDR2: MGHRA, YSYEKL. The covered CDR3 bases are TGCGCCAGCAGTCAAGGGCTACTAGCGGGAGGTGAAAATGAG. The encoded protein is CASSQGLLAGGENE. The whole CDR3 region reads CASSQGLLAGGENEQFF.

On this clone: The read gets to within 3 residues of the CDR3 end, and the germline J gene fills in the rest. This sequence joins TRBV5-1 and TRBJ2-1, with D possibly matching TRBD1 (9 bases). The germline gives CDR1 SGHRS, CDR2 YFSETQ. V lost 4 bases to trimming and J lost 6 bases, with 20 bases between them. The CDR3 runs 16 residues. CDR3 DNA (partial): TGCGCCAGCAGCCCCGGGGGGGGACAGGGAGGCAATGAG. This codes for CASSPGGGQGGNE. The CDR3, in full, reads CASSPGGGQGGNEQFF.

About this clone itself: The read comes to an end 3 residues before the CDR3 does, leaving the germline J gene to fill in the end. The chain has TRBV7-2 and TRBJ1-2; no clear D. The CDR3 is made up of 15 amino acids. The germline gives CDR1 SGHTA, CDR2 FQGNSA. The covered CDR3 bases are TGTGCCAGCAGCTTACTAGCGGGCCCCACAGATACC. Its protein is CASSLLAGPTDT. The whole CDR3 is CASSLLAGPTDTYTF.